The 30 T cell receptor beta chains reported below all come from one sample, sequenced in a study of shared clonotypes between healthy human individuals. Clones were sequenced by immunoSEQ multiplex PCR, and TCRdb holds only the in-frame ones, with some missing. The sample has some 2.3 million clones, 93% seen once. What was sequenced was naive CD4+ T cells from PBMCs. The subset is: CD45RA+ positively selected. These receptors were collected from a man aged 18 to 29 in good health. Some clones in this sample may be carry-over from other donors' samples.

V is TRBV5-1 and J is TRBJ2-5, with D maybe TRBD2 (6 bases). This CDR3 spans 15 amino acids. V gave up 1 base and J gave up 5 bases, with 15 bases separating them. Germline assignment: CDR1 SGHRS and CDR2 YFSETQ. CDR3 residues: CASSLSRRAGETQYF. CDR3 bases: TGCGCCAGCAGCTTGTCGCGGAGGGCAGGGGAGACCCAGTACTTC.

This chain joins TRBV19 and TRBJ2-2; D remains ambiguous. V was pared by 7 bases and J by 3 bases, with 12 bases between. Germline assignment: CDR1 LNHDA and CDR2 SQIVND (reference sequence). The CDR3 length is 14 residues. CDR3 sequence (DNA): TGTGCCAGTATGGTTTTTGGCTACACCGGGGAGCTGTTTTTT. It yields the protein CASMVFGYTGELFF.

The genes are TRBV5-1 and TRBJ2-5; 9 bases are shared with TRBD2. This CDR3 has 16 residues. The J segment lost 2 bases and the V segment lost 7 bases, leaving 12 bases of the junction unmatched. The germline V gene encodes CDR1 SGHRS and CDR2 YFSETQ. CDR3 bases: TGCGCCAGCCATGCCGGGGTTAGCGGGAGTCAAGAGACCCAGTACTTC. It encodes CASHAGVSGSQETQYF.

With respect to this clone: In the same sample, other DNA sequences code for this CDR3. The genes are TRBV7-6 and TRBJ1-1; D is possibly TRBD1 (6 bases). The germline V and J ends were trimmed by 0 bases and 5 bases, with 10 bases remaining between them. Germline V lookup: CDR1 SGHVS, CDR2 FNYEAQ. The CDR3 length is 14 residues. DNA of the CDR3: TGTGCCAGCAGCTTAGCTGGCAGGGGTACTGAAGCTTTCTTT. It translates to CASSLAGRGTEAFF.

This chain joins TRBV7-2 and TRBJ2-3; the match to TRBD2 covers 10 bases. The length of the CDR3 is 15 residues. The germline gives CDR1 SGHTA, CDR2 FQGNSA. Trimming removed 3 bases from V and 2 bases from J; junction bases left unmatched: 2. This CDR3 reads CASSFSGRYTDTQYF. The DNA for the CDR3 is TGTGCCAGCAGCTTTAGCGGGAGGTACACAGATACGCAGTATTTT.

This clone was seen a handful of times. The chain uses TRBV4-1 and TRBJ1-1, with D maybe TRBD1 (6 bases). From germline, CDR1 is MGHRA and CDR2 YSYEKL. V shed 4 bases and J shed 0 bases, with 9 bases lying between them. This CDR3 has 14 residues. CDR3 in amino acids: CASSRQVLNTEAFF. Written as DNA, the CDR3 is TGCGCCAGCAGCCGACAGGTGTTGAACACTGAAGCTTTCTTT.

This chain connects TRBV5-5 to TRBJ1-5; 7 bases match TRBD1. Per germline, CDR1 SGHKS and CDR2 YYEKEE (reference sequence). The CDR3 is 14 residues long. V shed 3 bases and J 5 bases; nucleotides not matched to a gene: 5. CDR3 region: CASSSDRADQPQHF. The CDR3 coding sequence is TGTGCCAGCAGCTCAGACAGGGCAGATCAGCCCCAGCATTTT.

The V call is TRBV21-1, the J call TRBJ1-2. TRBV21-1 represents a pseudogene. This CDR3 is 15 amino acids long. The CDR3: CASSPPGPREGGYTF. CDR3 DNA: TGTGCCAGCAGCCCCCCGGGTCCGAGGGAGGGTGGCTACACCTTC.

V gene TRBV2 combines with J gene TRBJ2-5; 11 nucleotides match TRBD2. The DNA matches TRBJ2-7 better at its end, which makes the J call doubtful. The germline CDR1 and CDR2 sequences are SNHLY and FYNNEI. The CDR3 covers 14 residues. CDR3 in DNA: TGTGCCAGCAGTGCTAGCGGGAGGCTTAACGAGCAGTACTTC. This gives the protein CASSASGRLNEQYF.

V usage is TRBV27 and J usage is TRBJ2-1; D assignment may be TRBD1 or TRBD2 (5 bases each). The V end lost 6 bases, the J end lost 4 bases, and 16 bases lay between the germline ends. Germline lookup yields CDR1 MNHEY and CDR2 SMNVEV (reference sequence). The CDR3 contains 15 residues. The CDR3 sequence: CASRFGAPYYNEQFF. CDR3 in DNA: TGTGCCAGCAGATTCGGGGCCCCATATTACAATGAGCAGTTCTTC.

This clone was detected only a few times. The chain joins TRBV19 to TRBJ1-2; D gene unclear. The CDR3 sequence is 12 residues long. Germline CDR1 LNHDA, CDR2 SQIVND (reference sequence). V shed 3 bases and J shed 5 bases, with 7 bases lying between them. The CDR3 DNA sequence: TGTGCCAGTAGTATCAAGGGTTATGGCTACACCTTC. Its translation is CASSIKGYGYTF.

With regard to this clone: This same CDR3 is encoded by further DNA sequences in the sample. The V call is TRBV9, the J call TRBJ2-7; D not resolved. Germline CDR1 SGDLS, CDR2 YYNGEE. The CDR3 length is 14 residues. Trimming removed 0 bases from V and 0 bases from J, with 7 bases in between. The CDR3 DNA is TGTGCCAGCAGCGTAGCTTCGGCCTCCTACGAGCAGTACTTC. Translation gives CASSVASASYEQYF.

The chain is built from TRBV30 and TRBJ1-3; 9 nucleotides match TRBD1. The germline V gene has CDR1 GTSNPN and CDR2 SVGIG (reference sequence). V shed 1 base, J shed 4 bases, and the junction held 8 bases outside the gene matches. The CDR3 loop spans 16 amino acids. CDR3 sequence reads: CAWSAGQGASGNTIYF. The CDR3 DNA follows: TGTGCCTGGAGTGCGGGACAGGGAGCTTCAGGAAACACCATATATTTT.

Notes on this clone: Other DNA sequences in this specimen translate into the identical CDR3. The rearrangement links TRBV5-1 to TRBJ2-2; D might be TRBD1 or TRBD2, each matching 5 bases. V lost 4 bases to trimming and J lost 0 bases, with 10 bases between them. The CDR3 extends over 15 amino acids. Germline V gene lookup returns CDR1 SGHRS and CDR2 YFSETQ. CDR3 DNA: TGCGCCAGCAGCCTCGGGACGGCGAACACCGGGGAGCTGTTTTTT. Translated, it gives CASSLGTANTGELFF.

This CDR3 is CASSLQGASGNTIYF. CDR3 sequence (DNA): TGTGCCAGCAGTTTACAGGGAGCCTCTGGAAACACCATATATTTT. This chain connects TRBV27 to TRBJ1-3; maybe TRBD1 (5 bases). The CDR3 consists of 15 residues. V lost 2 bases and J 0 bases, leaving 8 bases between the germline ends. CDR1 MNHEY and CDR2 SMNVEV come from the germline V gene (reference sequence).

V is TRBV6-1 and J is TRBJ1-2, with TRBD1 identical over 7 bases. The J segment lost 6 bases and the V segment lost 6 bases, leaving 7 bases of the junction unmatched. The V gene's germline CDR1 is MNHNS and CDR2 SASEGT. This CDR3 contains 13 residues. CDR3 coding DNA: TGTGCCAGCAGCACCCACAGGGGACATGGCTACACCTTC. As protein: CASSTHRGHGYTF.

The gene calls are TRBV5-1 and TRBJ2-7; 7 positions match TRBD2. With 9 bases clipped from V and 6 bases from J, the junction kept 12 bases outside the gene matches. The CDR3 extends over 13 amino acids. The germline V gene has CDR1 SGHRS and CDR2 YFSETQ. CDR3 DNA sequence: TGCGCCACCCGTTGGGCGGGAGAGGGCGAGCAGTACTTC. Protein product: CATRWAGEGEQYF.

A remark on this clone: Other DNA sequences in the same sample also yield this CDR3. The chain uses TRBV7-3 and TRBJ2-5; D ambiguous. The CDR3 length is 13 residues. Between the trimmed V and J ends, which lost 4 bases and 2 bases, there was a span of 8 bases. Germline CDR1 SGHTA, CDR2 FQGTGA. CDR3: CASSSGSQETQYF. The CDR3 DNA follows: TGTGCCAGCAGCTCCGGATCACAAGAGACCCAGTACTTC.

This clone was detected once. The chain has TRBV5-1 and TRBJ2-1; D remains unclear. V was clipped by 5 bases and J by 4 bases, with 13 bases between them. This CDR3 is 14 amino acids long. CDR1 is SGHRS and CDR2 is YFSETQ in the germline V gene. The CDR3 spells CASSIGQEYNEQFF. DNA of the CDR3: TGCGCCAGCAGTATAGGGCAGGAATACAATGAGCAGTTCTTC.

This chain joins TRBV6-6 and TRBJ1-1; 10 nucleotides agree with TRBD1. Losses at the gene ends were 6 bases for V and 10 bases for J; bases not matched to a gene: 11. This CDR3 spans 14 amino acids. Germline V gene data show CDR1 as MNHNY and CDR2 as SVGAGI (reference sequence). The CDR3 loop reads CASSLPGQGSGAFF. The CDR3 region has the DNA TGTGCCAGCAGCCTTCCGGGACAGGGGTCCGGAGCTTTCTTT.

This chain links TRBV11-3 with TRBJ2-3, with 8 bases identical to TRBD1. Germline V gene data show CDR1 as SGHNT and CDR2 as YENEEA. The J segment lost 3 bases and the V segment lost 2 bases, leaving 7 bases of the junction unmatched. The CDR3 sequence is 16 residues long. The DNA for the CDR3 is TGTGCCAGCAGCTTACGACGGACAGGGTTAACAGATACGCAGTATTTT. It specifies CASSLRRTGLTDTQYF.

The rearrangement joins TRBV28 to TRBJ2-7; 7 nucleotides agree with TRBD1. The CDR3 extends over 13 amino acids. The ends lost 7 bases at V and 2 bases at J; junction bases unmatched: 5. Germline lookup yields CDR1 MDHEN and CDR2 SYDVKM. CDR3 protein: CASTRTGAYEQYF. The CDR3 nucleotides are TGTGCCAGCACAAGGACAGGAGCCTACGAGCAGTACTTC.

The chain combines TRBV4-1 with TRBJ1-2; TRBD1 agrees at 7 bases. Germline loops: CDR1 MGHRA, CDR2 YSYEKL. Trimming took 4 bases from V and 11 from J; bases not matched to a gene: 13. The CDR3 has 14 residues. Here the CDR3 DNA reads TGCGCCAGCAGCCGACCTGACAGGGCAGTCGGGTACACCTTC. It translates to CASSRPDRAVGYTF.

The J gene is TRBJ2-5, the V gene TRBV5-4, with D tentatively TRBD2 (6 bases). Per germline, CDR1 SGHNT and CDR2 YYREEE (reference sequence). CDR3 length equals 15 residues. Trimming took 4 bases from V and 5 from J, leaving 18 bases between them. The CDR3 spells CASSASIGGKETQYF. The CDR3 DNA reads TGTGCCAGCAGCGCGAGTATTGGCGGGAAGGAGACCCAGTACTTC.

This chain joins TRBV9 and TRBJ2-5; D gene ambiguous. This CDR3 contains 14 residues. The germline V gene encodes CDR1 SGDLS and CDR2 YYNGEE. Trimming stripped 0 bases from V and 0 bases from J, with 6 bases between. The CDR3 bases are TGTGCCAGCAGCGTAGCGACGGACCAAGAGACCCAGTACTTC. This codes for CASSVATDQETQYF.

The chain is built from TRBV6-4 and TRBJ2-7; maybe TRBD2 (6 bases). The V and J ends lost 2 bases and 5 bases respectively, with 13 bases between them. The CDR3 has 14 residues. CDR1 and CDR2 from the germline V gene are MRHNA and SNTAGT. The CDR3 DNA reads as TGTGCCAGCAGTGACGGGCTAGCGTTCCACGAGCAGTACTTC. This translates into CASSDGLAFHEQYF.

This clone appeared once. The chain has TRBV10-3 and TRBJ2-1; TRBD2 aligns across 10 bases. The germline CDR1 and CDR2 sequences are ENHRY and SYGVKD. Losses at the gene ends were 4 bases for V and 6 bases for J; bases not matched to a gene: 6. There are 15 residues in the CDR3. The CDR3 region has the DNA TGTGCCATCAGTGTCCTAGCGGGAGATTCCAATGAGCAGTTCTTC. Protein sequence: CAISVLAGDSNEQFF.

The chain joins TRBV5-1 to TRBJ1-1; perhaps TRBD1 as D (6 bases). CDR3 length: 14 residues. Germline V gene sequence: CDR1 SGHRS, CDR2 YFSETQ. V was cut by 4 bases and J by 1 base, with 11 bases left in between. The CDR3 DNA reads as TGCGCCAGCAGCCGAGGGGGGGCGAACACTGAAGCTTTCTTT. This sequence encodes CASSRGGANTEAFF.

In DNA form, the CDR3 reads TGTGCCAGCAGCCGGATAGCGGGAGGGACTAGCACAGATACGCAGTATTTT. This gives the protein CASSRIAGGTSTDTQYF. The rearrangement links TRBV5-4 to TRBJ2-3; TRBD2 aligns across 11 bases. The CDR3 has 17 amino acids. Germline CDR1 reads SGHNT; CDR2 reads YYREEE (reference sequence). V lost 4 bases, J lost 0 bases, and 7 bases stayed unmatched.

V is TRBV10-3 and J is TRBJ2-1; no definite D call. In germline, CDR1 is ENHRY, CDR2 SYGVKD. The CDR3 totals 15 residues. The V end was cut by 9 bases, the J end by 0 bases, with 15 bases between. The CDR3 loop is CAIQPAYPSYNEQFF. The CDR3 region has the DNA TGTGCCATTCAACCCGCCTACCCCTCCTACAATGAGCAGTTCTTC.